The next 14 T cell receptor beta chains were all read from a single sample in a study of cytomegalovirus exposure and HLA in healthy donors. A multiplex PCR was run with 60 Vbeta primers and 13 Jbeta primers. Profiling relied on immunoSEQ multiplex PCR, and the TCRdb table lists in-frame clones only, not all of them. This table holds over 150,000 clones, approximately 80% found once. Sequenced sample: PBMCs. These receptors were obtained from a man aged 40-49 years in good health and CMV-seronegative.

CDR3: CARGEGYGYTF. The CDR3 bases are TGTGCCCGGGGGGAGGGGTATGGCTACACCTTC. The rearrangement links TRBV6-1 to TRBJ1-2, with D perhaps TRBD1 (5 bases). The ends were cut back, 11 bases at V and 5 bases at J, with 12 bases in the middle. This CDR3 is 11 amino acids long. Germline V gene data show CDR1 as MNHNS and CDR2 as SASEGT.

This chain uses TRBV10-3 with TRBJ1-5; the D is unclear. This CDR3 has 13 residues. V was clipped by 5 bases and J by 7 bases, with 12 bases between them. Germline CDR1 ENHRY, CDR2 SYGVKD. The CDR3 spells CAISPVEGQPQHF. For the CDR3, the DNA is TGTGCCATCAGTCCAGTGGAGGGACAGCCCCAGCATTTT.

V usage is TRBV7-9 and J usage is TRBJ1-4, with D hard to call. The CDR3 spans 13 residues. Germline V CDR1 and CDR2: SEHNR, FQNEAQ (reference sequence). Trimming took off 1 base at V and 8 bases at J, with 8 bases between the two ends. The chain's CDR3 is CASSLGQAEKLFF. The CDR3 region has the DNA TGTGCCAGCAGCTTAGGGCAGGCCGAAAAACTGTTTTTT.

V is TRBV2 and J is TRBJ1-2, with TRBD1 matching 8 bases. The CDR3 runs 14 residues. Germline V gene lookup returns CDR1 SNHLY and CDR2 FYNNEI. With V trimmed by 6 bases and J by 8 bases, 11 bases remained unmatched. The CDR3 loop is CASSLGTRGRGYTF. In nucleotides, the CDR3 is TGTGCCAGCAGCTTGGGGACCAGGGGGCGAGGCTACACCTTC. Full variable domain (outside the CDR3, taken from reference TRBV2 and TRBJ1-2): EPEVTQTPSHQVTQMGQEVILRCVPISNHLYFYWYRQILGQKVEFLVSFYNNEISEKSEIFDDQFSVERPDGSNFTLKIRSTKLEDSAMYFCASSLGTRGRGYTFGSGTRLTVV.

V gene TRBV6-5 combines with J gene TRBJ2-7; D perhaps matches TRBD2 (6 bases). Germline values: CDR1 MNHEY, CDR2 SVGAGI. V dropped 0 bases and J dropped 3 bases, with 9 bases sitting between them. The CDR3 contains 14 residues. The CDR3 loop is CASSYSREDYEQYF. CDR3 sequence (DNA): TGTGCCAGCAGTTACTCGAGGGAGGACTACGAGCAGTACTTC.

The J gene is TRBJ1-2, the V gene TRBV30; a possible D gene is TRBD1 (5 bases). V was trimmed by 3 bases and J by 9 bases, leaving 17 bases between them. The CDR3 is made up of 13 amino acids. CDR1 is GTSNPN, CDR2 SVGIG, per germline (reference sequence). The CDR3 spells CAWSPGAGGSYTF. In DNA form, the CDR3 reads TGTGCCTGGAGCCCCGGGGCCGGGGGAAGCTACACCTTC. Filled out from reference TRBV30 and TRBJ1-2, the complete variable domain reads SQTIHQWPATLVQPVGSPLSLECTVEGTSNPNLYWYRQAAGRGLQLLFYSVGIGQISSEVPQNLSASRPQDRQFILSSKKLLLSDSGFYLCAWSPGAGGSYTFGSGTRLTVV.

This clone was seen a few times. The genes are TRBV5-1 and TRBJ1-2, with D possibly being TRBD1 (6 bases). In germline, CDR1 is SGHRS, CDR2 YFSETQ. V lost 2 bases, J lost 8 bases, and 13 bases lay in between. This CDR3 is built from 13 residues. DNA of the CDR3: TGCGCCAGCAGCTTATGGGACAAGGACGGCTACACCTTC. This sequence encodes CASSLWDKDGYTF.

The rearrangement joins TRBV5-4 to TRBJ2-5; TRBD2 aligns across 7 bases. The V gene's germline CDR1 is SGHNT and CDR2 YYREEE (reference sequence). After removal of 3 bases from V and 2 bases from J, the junction contained 7 bases not matched to a gene. This CDR3 has 15 amino acids. CDR3 sequence reads: CASSSSGTKQETQYF. DNA for the CDR3: TGTGCCAGCAGCTCGTCCGGGACTAAACAAGAGACCCAGTACTTC.

This rearrangement joins TRBV2 to TRBJ1-2; TRBD1 is a possible D gene (5 bases). Trimming left V 6 bases short and J 9 bases short, with 17 bases between. This CDR3 contains 13 residues. CDR1 is SNHLY and CDR2 is FYNNEI in the germline V gene. The CDR3 coding sequence is TGTGCCAGCAGAGCCGGGGGAGAGAACAGCTACACCTTC. This encodes CASRAGGENSYTF.

The CDR3 coding sequence is TGTGCCAGCAGTTCCGACAGTAGGCCCTACGAGCAGTACTTC. Encoded protein: CASSSDSRPYEQYF. The chain recombines TRBV6-5 with TRBJ2-7; D might be TRBD1 (5 bases). The CDR3 has 14 residues. Trimming pared 4 bases from V and 2 bases from J, leaving 12 bases between. CDR1 and CDR2 from the germline V gene are MNHEY and SVGAGI.

The CDR3 is CASSGRGLQETQYF. The DNA for the CDR3 is TGTGCCAGCAGCGGGCGAGGACTTCAAGAGACCCAGTACTTC. The chain is built from TRBV13 and TRBJ2-5; a weak D match, TRBD2 (5 bases). This CDR3 has 14 amino acids. CDR1 and CDR2 from the germline V gene are PRHDT and FYEKMQ (reference sequence). V was pared by 5 bases and J by 2 bases, with 12 bases between. Full variable domain (missing parts from reference TRBV13 and TRBJ2-5): AAGVIQSPRHLIKEKRETATLKCYPIPRHDTVYWYQQGPGQDPQFLISFYEKMQSDKGSIPDRFSAQQFSDYHSELNMSSLELGDSALYFCASSGRGLQETQYFGPGTRLLVL.

CDR3 sequence (DNA): TGTGCCAGCAGCCTACAGGGTAGCAATCAGCCCCAGCATTTT. Its translation is CASSLQGSNQPQHF. The V and J genes are TRBV27 and TRBJ1-5, with D possibly being TRBD1 (6 bases). The CDR3 has 14 residues. V shed 6 bases and J shed 0 bases, with 9 bases lying between them. Germline assignment: CDR1 MNHEY and CDR2 SMNVEV (reference sequence).

V usage is TRBV28 and J usage is TRBJ1-1; 10 nucleotides agree with TRBD1. In germline, CDR1 is MDHEN, CDR2 SYDVKM. The ends lost 5 bases at V and 8 bases at J; junction bases unmatched: 2. The CDR3 spans 12 residues. In DNA form, the CDR3 reads TGTGCCAGCAGTCGGACAGGGGGGGAAGCTTTCTTT. Encoded protein: CASSRTGGEAFF.

The rearrangement joins TRBV11-2 to TRBJ2-3; 7 nucleotides align to TRBD2. Germline loops: CDR1 SGHAT, CDR2 FQNNGV. J was trimmed by 3 bases and V by 5 bases; bases with no gene match: 5. This CDR3 is 14 amino acids long. The CDR3, as DNA: TGTGCCAGCAGCCTCGGGGGGACTACAGATACGCAGTATTTT. It is translated as CASSLGGTTDTQYF.